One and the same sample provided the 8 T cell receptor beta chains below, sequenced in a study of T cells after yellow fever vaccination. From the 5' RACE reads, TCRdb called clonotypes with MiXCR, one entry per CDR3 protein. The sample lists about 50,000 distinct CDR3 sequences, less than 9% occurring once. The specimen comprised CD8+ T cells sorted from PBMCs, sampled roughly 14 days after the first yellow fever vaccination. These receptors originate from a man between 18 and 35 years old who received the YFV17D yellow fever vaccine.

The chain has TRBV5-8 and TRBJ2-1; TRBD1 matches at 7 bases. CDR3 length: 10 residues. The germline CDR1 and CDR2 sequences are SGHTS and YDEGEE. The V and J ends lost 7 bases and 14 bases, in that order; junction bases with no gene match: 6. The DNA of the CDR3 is TGTGCCAGCTTAGGGACAGTAGAGTTCTTC. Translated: CASLGTVEFF.

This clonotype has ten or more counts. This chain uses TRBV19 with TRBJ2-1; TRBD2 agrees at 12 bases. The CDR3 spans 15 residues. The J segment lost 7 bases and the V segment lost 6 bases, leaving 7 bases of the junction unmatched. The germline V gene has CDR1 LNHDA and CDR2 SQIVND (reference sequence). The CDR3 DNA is TGTGCCAGTAGCCCTAGCGGGGGGGCCGCAAATGAGCAGTTCTTC. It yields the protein CASSPSGGAANEQFF.

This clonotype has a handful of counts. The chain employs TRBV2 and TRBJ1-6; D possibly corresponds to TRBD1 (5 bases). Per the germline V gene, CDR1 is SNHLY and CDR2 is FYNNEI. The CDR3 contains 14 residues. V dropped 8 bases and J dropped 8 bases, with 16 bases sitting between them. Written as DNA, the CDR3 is TGTGCCAGCCGGGACGGTTACGGGGATTCACCCCTCCACTTT. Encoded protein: CASRDGYGDSPLHF.

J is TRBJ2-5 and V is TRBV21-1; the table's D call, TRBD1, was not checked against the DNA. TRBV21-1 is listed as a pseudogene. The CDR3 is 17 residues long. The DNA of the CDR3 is TGTGCCAGCAGCGCATTGCCGGGACAGGGGGCCCGGGAGACCCAGTACTTC. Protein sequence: CASSALPGQGARETQYF.

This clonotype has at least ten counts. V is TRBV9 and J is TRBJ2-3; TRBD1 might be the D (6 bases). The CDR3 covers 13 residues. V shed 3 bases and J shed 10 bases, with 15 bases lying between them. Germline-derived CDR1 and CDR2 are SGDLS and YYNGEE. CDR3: CASSDGTPIAQYF. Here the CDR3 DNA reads TGTGCCAGCAGCGACGGGACACCCATTGCGCAGTATTTT.

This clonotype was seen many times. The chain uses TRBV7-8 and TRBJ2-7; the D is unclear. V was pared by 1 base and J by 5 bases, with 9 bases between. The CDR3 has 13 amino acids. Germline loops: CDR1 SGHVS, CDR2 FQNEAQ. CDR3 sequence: CASSLGTWDEQYF. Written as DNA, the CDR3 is TGTGCCAGCAGCTTAGGTACCTGGGACGAGCAGTACTTC.

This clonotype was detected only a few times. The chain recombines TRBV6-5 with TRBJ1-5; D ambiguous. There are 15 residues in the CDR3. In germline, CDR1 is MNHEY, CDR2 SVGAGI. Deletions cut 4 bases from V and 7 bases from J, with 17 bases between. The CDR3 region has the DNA TGTGCCAGCAGTTCCCGGGCATTTACCACCCAGCCCCAGCATTTT. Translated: CASSSRAFTTQPQHF.

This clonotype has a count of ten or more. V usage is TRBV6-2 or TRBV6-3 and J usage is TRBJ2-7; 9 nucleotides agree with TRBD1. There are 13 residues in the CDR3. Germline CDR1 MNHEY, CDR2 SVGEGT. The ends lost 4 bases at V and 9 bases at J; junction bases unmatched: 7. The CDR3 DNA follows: TGTGCCAGCAGTTCCCGGGACAGGGTCCTGCAGTACGTC. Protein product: CASSSRDRVLQYV.